This T cell receptor beta chain derives from a study of blood T cell repertoires in COVID-19. Some clones are missing from TCRdb's copy, which holds only in-frame ones; the method was immunoSEQ multiplex PCR. The sample lists nearly 60,000 clones, roughly 89% seen once, with about 13% in the top ten. In germline, CDR1 is MDHEN, CDR2 SYDVKM. This CDR3 has 16 residues. The J segment lost 0 bases and the V segment lost 4 bases, leaving 5 bases of the junction unmatched. Sequenced: peripheral blood. This TCR came from a man aged 55 to 70 with active COVID-19. The chain combines TRBV28 with TRBJ2-7; 11 positions match TRBD2. CDR3 sequence: CASSSPGLAASYEQYF. CDR3 in DNA: TGTGCCAGCAGTTCGCCGGGACTAGCGGCCTCCTACGAGCAGTACTTC.